Below, 22 T cell receptor beta chains from the same sample are listed, as sequenced in a study of blood T cells in healthy people across ages. Alongside a J-beta primer mix, a sample-barcoded 5' primer served in a second PCR lasting roughly 7 to 11 cycles. TCRdb re-called the 5' RACE reads with MiXCR, one entry per CDR3 protein. The table has around 850,000 distinct CDR3 sequences, 35% to 40% seen once. The specimen was blood. The receptors originated from a man between 18 and 29 years old in good health.

In this sample, this clonotype turned up a few times. The V and J genes are TRBV4-1 and TRBJ2-1, with D uncertain. V gave up 0 bases and J gave up 0 bases, with 6 bases separating them. CDR1 MGHRA and CDR2 YSYEKL come from the germline V gene. The CDR3 loop spans 15 amino acids. CDR3 sequence: CASSQEWSSYNEQFF. The CDR3 bases are TGCGCCAGCAGCCAAGAATGGAGCTCCTACAATGAGCAGTTCTTC.

The gene calls are TRBV12-3 or TRBV12-4 and TRBJ1-6; possible D gene TRBD1, 5 bases. Trimming stripped 5 bases from V and 3 bases from J, with 5 bases between. CDR3 length: 13 amino acids. CDR3 loop: CASSGGYNSPLHF. CDR3 sequence (DNA): TGTGCCAGCAGTGGGGGCTATAATTCACCCCTCCACTTT.

This clonotype was detected only a few times. This sequence joins TRBV12-3 or TRBV12-4 and TRBJ1-4; possible D gene TRBD1, 5 bases. The CDR3 has 16 amino acids. Trimming shortened V by 6 bases and J by 5 bases, and 19 bases separated the two germline ends. CDR3 in DNA: TGTGCCAGCAGCCCCATGGGCCGGGGCAGGAATGAAAAACTGTTTTTT. Its translation: CASSPMGRGRNEKLFF.

This chain connects TRBV3-1 to TRBJ2-1; D unclear. The DNA end favors TRBJ2-7, so the J call may be wrong. The V gene's germline CDR1 is LGHDT and CDR2 YNNKEL (reference sequence). The CDR3 loop spans 15 amino acids. The CDR3 here is CASSQDGMGYNEQYF. Written as DNA, the CDR3 is TGTGCCAGCAGCCAAGATGGAATGGGTTACAATGAGCAGTACTTC.

Comment on this clonotype: One end of the junction varies from germline; a read error may be responsible. The V gene is TRBV12-3 or TRBV12-4, the J gene TRBJ2-1, with 11 bases lining up with TRBD2. This CDR3 is 15 amino acids long. The CDR3 protein is CASRLAGGEYNEQFF. CDR3 coding DNA: TGTGCCAGCAGGTTAGCGGGGGGGGAGTACAATGAGCAGTTCTTC.

The sample holds a few counts of this clonotype. This sequence joins TRBV12-3 or TRBV12-4 and TRBJ2-7; 13 bases map to TRBD2. V was pared by 5 bases and J by 7 bases, with 11 bases of the junction left unmatched. The CDR3 extends over 16 amino acids. The CDR3 here is CASSPTSGGADNEQYF. The CDR3, as DNA: TGTGCCAGCAGTCCAACTAGCGGGGGGGCTGACAATGAGCAGTACTTC.

This chain connects TRBV7-2 to TRBJ1-4, with 8 bases matching TRBD1. This CDR3 has 15 amino acids. Trimming cost V 11 bases and J 3 bases; bases outside gene matches: 11. Germline CDR1 and CDR2: SGHTA and FQGNSA. The CDR3, as DNA: TGTGCCGGTAAACAGGGGGGATTTTCTAATGAAAAACTGTTTTTT. Its protein is CAGKQGGFSNEKLFF.

The chain uses TRBV19 and TRBJ1-1; D ambiguous. In germline, CDR1 is LNHDA, CDR2 SQIVND (reference sequence). The CDR3 totals 14 residues. The V and J ends lost 3 bases and 0 bases respectively, with 8 bases between them. DNA of the CDR3: TGTGCCAGTAGTATGTCGGCGGTGAACACTGAAGCTTTCTTT. This gives the protein CASSMSAVNTEAFF.

V and J are TRBV20-1 and TRBJ2-1, with D maybe TRBD1 (5 bases). This CDR3 contains 12 residues. The germline V and J ends were trimmed by 3 bases and 8 bases, with 11 bases remaining between them. Germline CDR1 and CDR2: DFQATT and SNEGSKA (reference sequence). Here the CDR3 reads CSASQGGDEQFF. DNA for the CDR3: TGCAGTGCTAGCCAGGGTGGTGATGAGCAGTTCTTC.

The chain has TRBV4-3 and TRBJ2-1, with D possibly being TRBD1 or TRBD2 (5 bases each). The assigned J gene may be wrong: the sequence end matches TRBJ2-7 better. CDR1 and CDR2 (germline): LGHNA, YSLEER. The CDR3 is made up of 15 amino acids. The chain's CDR3 is CASSPYVGTNNEQYF. CDR3 bases: TGCGCCAGCAGCCCCTATGTGGGGACGAACAATGAGCAGTACTTC.

This chain joins TRBV7-9 and TRBJ2-6; TRBD1 matches 10 bases. J was trimmed by 2 bases and V by 5 bases; bases with no gene match: 9. From germline, CDR1 is SEHNR and CDR2 FQNEAQ (reference sequence). The CDR3 totals 18 residues. As DNA, the CDR3 is TGTGCCAGCAGCCTGTCCCGGGACAGGGGTCCTGGGGCCAACGTCCTGACTTTC. It yields the protein CASSLSRDRGPGANVLTF.

This clonotype occurred a few times. J is TRBJ1-2 and V is TRBV19; 8 bases agree with TRBD1. Germline CDR1 LNHDA, CDR2 SQIVND (reference sequence). J lost 8 bases, V lost 6 bases, and 8 bases had no gene match. There are 13 residues in the CDR3. The chain's CDR3 is CASREDREHGYTF. The CDR3 bases are TGTGCCAGTAGAGAGGACAGGGAGCACGGCTACACCTTC.

The chain joins TRBV27 to TRBJ2-5; TRBD1 aligns across 7 bases. V gave up 3 bases and J gave up 0 bases; unmatched junction bases: 1. Germline V gene data show CDR1 as MNHEY and CDR2 as SMNVEV (reference sequence). This CDR3 region has 14 residues. This CDR3 reads CASSFQGDQETQYF. In nucleotides, the CDR3 is TGTGCCAGCAGTTTTCAGGGGGACCAAGAGACCCAGTACTTC.

The gene calls are TRBV14 and TRBJ1-6; the D is unclear. V was clipped by 2 bases and J by 7 bases, with 6 bases between them. The CDR3 contains 13 residues. The germline gives CDR1 SGHDN, CDR2 FVKESK. The CDR3 is CASSQLRNSPLHF. The CDR3 bases are TGTGCCAGCAGCCAACTGAGGAATTCACCCCTCCACTTT.

At least ten counts were recorded for this clonotype. This chain links TRBV12-3 or TRBV12-4 with TRBJ2-7; the match to TRBD1 covers 9 bases. The CDR3 runs 16 residues. The V segment lost 6 bases and the J segment 0 bases; nucleotides outside the gene matches: 9. CDR3 DNA sequence: TGTGCCAGCAGCCTTAGGACAGGGGAGAGCTCCTACGAGCAGTACTTC. Protein: CASSLRTGESSYEQYF.

This clonotype was counted a few times. The rearrangement joins TRBV4-3 to TRBJ2-3; 7 positions agree with TRBD2. The germline V gene has CDR1 LGHNA and CDR2 YSLEER. V trimming: 4 bases; J trimming: 0 bases; junction bases outside the gene matches: 13. CDR3 length: 18 amino acids. CDR3 sequence reads: CASSLTLTSQSSTDTQYF. The CDR3 bases are TGCGCCAGCAGCCTAACCCTGACTAGCCAGTCTAGCACAGATACGCAGTATTTT.

This clonotype was observed a single time. This chain connects TRBV10-3 to TRBJ1-2; D remains unclear. The CDR3 is 14 residues long. Between the trimmed V and J ends, which lost 11 bases and 0 bases, there was a span of 16 bases. Germline CDR1 and CDR2: ENHRY and SYGVKD. The CDR3 here is CASWVGGSNYGYTF. CDR3 nucleotides: TGTGCCTCTTGGGTAGGCGGATCTAACTATGGCTACACCTTC.

This clonotype has just a few counts. This sequence joins TRBV7-8 and TRBJ1-1; weak D call: TRBD1 (5 bases). Per germline, CDR1 SGHVS and CDR2 FQNEAQ. Trimming took off 7 bases at V and 0 bases at J, with 12 bases between the two ends. The CDR3 totals 14 residues. DNA of the CDR3: TGTGCCAGCATAGGACACGGACTGAACACTGAAGCTTTCTTT. Protein: CASIGHGLNTEAFF.

A remark on this clonotype: A read error may produce the germline difference seen at one junction end. The chain couples TRBV10-3 to TRBJ1-2; no reliable D call. Germline lookup yields CDR1 ENHRY and CDR2 SYGVKD. This CDR3 has 14 amino acids. In nucleotides, the CDR3 is TGTGCCATCAGTGAGTCGAGGCAGAACTCTGGCTACACCTTC. Protein: CAISESRQNSGYTF.

V usage is TRBV25-1 and J usage is TRBJ1-1, with 8 bases matching TRBD1. Germline CDR1 MGHDK, CDR2 SYGVNS. The CDR3 runs to 15 residues. The V gene end was trimmed by 4 bases and the J gene end by 5 bases; junction bases not matched to a gene: 9. CDR3 DNA: TGTGCCAGCAGTGCTTCGACAGGGGTCTGGACTGAAGCTTTCTTT. Amino acids: CASSASTGVWTEAFF.

This clonotype appeared a few times. A much larger clone lies a single base off, so this may be a read error. This rearrangement joins TRBV7-8 to TRBJ2-7; D unresolved. The V end lost 0 bases, the J end lost 7 bases, and 10 bases lay between the germline ends. This CDR3 spans 13 amino acids. CDR1 and CDR2 (germline): SGHVS, FQNEAQ. The CDR3 here is CASSLALGNEQYF. CDR3 DNA sequence: TGTGCCAGCAGCTTAGCGCTGGGGAATGAGCAGTACTTC.

This clonotype has just a few counts. At one end the junction does not follow the germline gene, possibly because of a read error. The genes are TRBV6-6 and TRBJ1-2; no clear D. Looked up from germline, CDR1 is MNHNY and CDR2 is SVGAGI (reference sequence). The CDR3 length is 14 residues. For the CDR3, the DNA is TGTGCCAGCAGTGACTCGAGGACGAGCTATGGCTACACCTTC. The encoded protein is CASSDSRTSYGYTF.